Listed here are 12 T cell receptor beta chains from one sample, sequenced in a study of blood T cell repertoires in COVID-19. Using immunoSEQ multiplex PCR, the repertoire was profiled, and TCRdb retains in-frame clones only, with some absent. The sample includes some 250,000 clones, 60% to 75% of them seen just once. The sequenced material came from peripheral blood. The source of these receptors is a woman of 80 years or more with acute or convalescent COVID-19.

This clone was recorded only once. This chain joins TRBV5-1 and TRBJ1-1; D perhaps matches TRBD1 (5 bases). V was pared by 3 bases and J by 5 bases, with 20 bases between. CDR3 length: 16 residues. Germline V CDR1 and CDR2: SGHRS, YFSETQ. Written as DNA, the CDR3 is TGCGCCAGCAGCTCCCTTCCCCAGGGTCTTACAACTGAAGCTTTCTTT. Amino acids: CASSSLPQGLTTEAFF.

The V gene is TRBV7-2, the J gene TRBJ1-3, with D possibly being TRBD1 (5 bases). The CDR3 is 17 residues long. Looked up from germline, CDR1 is SGHTA and CDR2 is FQGNSA. V lost 1 base to trimming and J lost 0 bases, with 13 bases between them. CDR3 coding DNA: TGTGCCAGCAGCTTAGAGGGGCGGGGGAGCTCTGGAAACACCATATATTTT. Translated: CASSLEGRGSSGNTIYF.

CDR3 region: CASSPEVAGGGGDTQYF. CDR3 bases: TGCGCCAGCAGCCCGGAGGTCGCGGGAGGTGGGGGAGATACGCAGTATTTT. The chain carries TRBV5-1 and TRBJ2-3; 8 nucleotides match TRBD2. V lost 4 bases, J lost 5 bases, and 15 bases stayed unmatched. The V gene's germline CDR1 is SGHRS and CDR2 YFSETQ. The CDR3 is 17 amino acids.

This chain's CDR3 is CASSLASGAGAAYNEQFF. CDR3 sequence (DNA): TGTGCCAGCAGCTTAGCGAGCGGGGCGGGAGCAGCCTACAATGAGCAGTTCTTC. The J gene is TRBJ2-1, the V gene TRBV7-9; 7 bases are shared with TRBD2. The germline V gene has CDR1 SEHNR and CDR2 FQNEAQ (reference sequence). V was pared by 0 bases and J by 2 bases, with 10 bases of the junction left unmatched. The CDR3 consists of 18 residues.

DNA for the CDR3: TGCGCCAGCAGCCAGGTACCCCAGGTGGGCGGGACTGAAGCTTTCTTT. Residues: CASSQVPQVGGTEAFF. V is TRBV4-1 and J is TRBJ1-1; D unclear. CDR3 length: 16 residues. V was pared by 3 bases and J by 5 bases, with 19 bases between. The germline CDR1 and CDR2 sequences are MGHRA and YSYEKL.

The chain is built from TRBV29-1 and TRBJ1-2; a weak D match, TRBD1 (5 bases). With 3 bases removed from V and 4 bases from J, the gap between germline ends came to 12 bases. The CDR3 covers 13 residues. Germline V gene sequence: CDR1 SQVTM, CDR2 ANQGSEA. CDR3 in amino acids: CSVDQGRGYGYTF. CDR3 DNA: TGCAGCGTTGACCAGGGTCGTGGCTATGGCTACACCTTC.

J is TRBJ2-2 and V is TRBV7-2, with TRBD2 matching over 7 bases. CDR3 length equals 15 residues. CDR1 and CDR2 from the germline V gene are SGHTA and FQGNSA. The trim removed 11 bases at V and 1 base at J, leaving 10 bases unmatched. CDR3 bases: TGTGCCGGTTTTACGGGAGGTTGGAACACCGGGGAGCTGTTTTTT. This sequence encodes CAGFTGGWNTGELFF.

This chain uses TRBV5-6 with TRBJ2-5, with TRBD2 identical over 14 bases. Per germline, CDR1 SGHDT and CDR2 YYEEEE. The CDR3 spans 17 residues. Trimming cost V 5 bases and J 5 bases; bases outside gene matches: 11. Written as DNA, the CDR3 is TGTGCCAGCAGACCGACCGGGACTAGCGGGAGTTGGGAGACCCAGTACTTC. Translated: CASRPTGTSGSWETQYF.

This chain uses TRBV9 with TRBJ1-4, with 7 bases that match TRBD1. CDR1 and CDR2 (germline): SGDLS, YYNGEE. CDR3 length: 16 residues. Trimming at V came to 4 bases and at J to 7 bases, leaving 13 bases not matched to a gene. Here the CDR3 reads CASSKGSGTDPEKLFF. In nucleotides, the CDR3 is TGTGCCAGCAGCAAGGGGTCCGGGACAGACCCTGAAAAACTGTTTTTT.

For this clone: Other DNA variants within this sample encode the same CDR3. The rearrangement joins TRBV12-3 or TRBV12-4 to TRBJ1-1; D might be TRBD1 (5 bases). CDR3 length equals 13 residues. V gave up 2 bases and J gave up 5 bases, with 9 bases separating them. The CDR3 DNA is TGTGCCAGCAGTTTAATGGGGGGGACTGAAGCTTTCTTT. This gives the protein CASSLMGGTEAFF.

This clone was detected once. The V and J genes are TRBV19 and TRBJ2-6; D unclear. This CDR3 has 12 residues. Trimming cost V 9 bases and J 4 bases, with 7 bases left between them. Looked up from germline, CDR1 is LNHDA and CDR2 is SQIVND (reference sequence). The CDR3 DNA follows: TGTGCCAGCACCCTAGGGGCCAACGTCCTGACTTTC. Protein: CASTLGANVLTF.

This clone was counted once. This chain joins TRBV2 and TRBJ1-3; D perhaps matches TRBD1 (5 bases). With 0 bases removed from V and 4 bases from J, the gap between germline ends came to 10 bases. Germline V gives CDR1 SNHLY, CDR2 FYNNEI. The CDR3 spans 15 residues. The CDR3 DNA follows: TGTGCCAGCAGTGAAGCCAGGGTGGGCGGAAACACCATATATTTT. Its translation: CASSEARVGGNTIYF. Full variable domain (outside the CDR3, taken from reference TRBV2 and TRBJ1-3): EPEVTQTPSHQVTQMGQEVILRCVPISNHLYFYWYRQILGQKVEFLVSFYNNEISEKSEIFDDQFSVERPDGSNFTLKIRSTKLEDSAMYFCASSEARVGGNTIYFGEGSWLTVV.